These 22 T cell receptor beta chains were all obtained from the same sample, sequenced in a study of spatial heterogeneity in lung cancer. General study points: It was found that expanded intratumoral alpha and beta TCR counts tracked tumor mutation counts.

These receptors have no identified antigens. Each CDR3 protein is one row after TCRdb ran MiXCR on the 5' RACE reads. This repertoire shows approximately 20,000 distinct CDR3 sequences, 5.5% to 8.5% found once; its top ten account for around 20%. The time point denotes: sample taken at primary tumor resection. The input for sequencing was lung tumor tissue, taken at surgery. The receptor set was obtained from a female donor with early-stage non-small cell lung cancer.

As concerns this clonotype: Given a much more abundant clone one base away, this may be a read error. The conserved closing phenylalanine or tryptophan is absent in this CDR3, likely reflecting a read error. The chain uses TRBV28 and TRBJ2-5; no clear D gene. Germline V gene data show CDR1 as MDHEN and CDR2 as SYDVKM. Trimming pared 3 bases from V and 5 bases from J, leaving 4 bases between. This CDR3 is 11 amino acids long. The CDR3 loop is CASSFAETQYY. CDR3 DNA: TGTGCCAGCAGTTTCGCGGAGACCCAGTACTAC.

This clonotype was picked up many times. V gene TRBV2 combines with J gene TRBJ2-2, with 11 bases that match TRBD2. The CDR3 runs 16 residues. Trimming cost V 4 bases and J 6 bases; bases outside gene matches: 7. CDR1 and CDR2 from the germline V gene are SNHLY and FYNNEI. The CDR3 region is CASSGSLTSGAGELFF. CDR3 DNA: TGTGCCAGCAGTGGCTCCTTGACTAGCGGGGCCGGGGAGCTGTTTTTT.

J is TRBJ1-1 and V is TRBV12-3 or TRBV12-4; D is undetermined. This CDR3 contains 12 residues. Trimming pared 5 bases from V and 6 bases from J, leaving 10 bases between. The CDR3 sequence: CASSTSGPEAFF. The CDR3 DNA sequence: TGTGCCAGCAGTACGTCCGGCCCTGAAGCTTTCTTT.

This clonotype has just a few counts. The chain joins TRBV20-1 to TRBJ2-3, with D tentatively TRBD2 (6 bases). Germline CDR1 and CDR2: DFQATT and SNEGSKA (reference sequence). The CDR3 has 15 amino acids. With 5 bases removed from V and 4 bases from J, the gap between germline ends came to 19 bases. The chain's CDR3 is CSAPGPAGDSDTQYF. In DNA form, the CDR3 reads TGCAGTGCTCCTGGACCGGCTGGGGACTCAGATACGCAGTATTTT.

This clonotype came up many times. The chain combines TRBV20-1 with TRBJ2-7; the D is unclear. CDR3 length equals 14 residues. Trimming pared 2 bases from V and 6 bases from J, leaving 17 bases between. Germline assignment: CDR1 DFQATT and CDR2 SNEGSKA (reference sequence). CDR3 sequence (DNA): TGCAGTGCTAGATTCTCGCGGACCGGCACCGAGCAGTACTTC. This encodes CSARFSRTGTEQYF.

The V and J genes are TRBV7-3 and TRBJ2-1, with 15 bases matching TRBD2. Germline V gives CDR1 SGHTA, CDR2 FQGTGA. The CDR3 is 17 residues long. Trimming took 4 bases from V and 10 from J; bases not matched to a gene: 11. The CDR3 coding sequence is TGTGCCAGCAGCTCGACCTCCGGGACTAGCGGGGGGAGGGAGCAGTTCTTC. Translating gives CASSSTSGTSGGREQFF.

The chain employs TRBV28 and TRBJ2-5, with 7 bases identical to TRBD2. Germline loops: CDR1 MDHEN, CDR2 SYDVKM. The CDR3 extends over 17 amino acids. Trimming removed 6 bases from V and 1 base from J; junction bases left unmatched: 14. The CDR3: CASRGLGLAEAQETQYF. The CDR3 DNA follows: TGTGCCAGCAGGGGACTTGGGCTAGCGGAGGCCCAAGAGACCCAGTACTTC.

The chain combines TRBV7-2 with TRBJ1-1; D is unresolved. Germline-derived CDR1 and CDR2 are SGHTA and FQGNSA. Between the trimmed V and J ends, which lost 1 base and 2 bases, there was a span of 11 bases. There are 15 residues in the CDR3. CDR3 nucleotides: TGTGCCAGCAGCTTAGGTGGAGGGCCCAACACTGAAGCTTTCTTT. Translation gives CASSLGGGPNTEAFF.

Ten or more counts support this clonotype. V usage is TRBV10-3 and J usage is TRBJ1-1; 8 bases map to TRBD1. This CDR3 comprises 17 residues. Germline V gene lookup returns CDR1 ENHRY and CDR2 SYGVKD. The V gene end was trimmed by 3 bases and the J gene end by 0 bases; junction bases not matched to a gene: 9. CDR3 in amino acids: CAISDSRGLGVNTEAFF. DNA for the CDR3: TGTGCCATCAGTGATAGCAGGGGGCTGGGAGTGAACACTGAAGCTTTCTTT.

The chain recombines TRBV6-6 with TRBJ2-5; no clear D gene. Trimming cost V 11 bases and J 5 bases, with 12 bases left between them. There are 11 residues in the CDR3. Germline CDR1 MNHNY, CDR2 SVGAGI (reference sequence). The CDR3 loop reads CAGTLGETQYF. CDR3 DNA: TGTGCCGGCACTTTAGGGGAGACCCAGTACTTC.

Many counts were recorded for this clonotype. Written as DNA, the CDR3 is TGTGCCAGTAGTATAGTAGGGGCCCCTAATCAGCCCCAGCATTTT. Translating gives CASSIVGAPNQPQHF. V is TRBV19 and J is TRBJ1-5; tentative D call: TRBD1 (5 bases). CDR1 is LNHDA and CDR2 is SQIVND in the germline V gene (reference sequence). V was trimmed by 1 base and J by 4 bases, leaving 11 bases between them. This CDR3 region has 15 residues.

This rearrangement joins TRBV28 to TRBJ2-3; D call uncertain. Trimming stripped 3 bases from V and 3 bases from J, with 13 bases between. Per the germline V gene, CDR1 is MDHEN and CDR2 is SYDVKM. The CDR3 has 15 amino acids. The CDR3 DNA follows: TGTGCCAGCAGTTTCATCGGCAGGCAAACAGATACGCAGTATTTT. It translates to CASSFIGRQTDTQYF.

This clonotype was observed at least ten times. The chain carries TRBV4-1 and TRBJ2-1; 8 nucleotides align to TRBD2. CDR1 is MGHRA and CDR2 is YSYEKL in the germline V gene. After removal of 0 bases from V and 5 bases from J, the junction contained 9 bases not matched to a gene. This CDR3 contains 17 residues. CDR3 sequence: CASSQDLGTRANNEQFF. Here the CDR3 DNA reads TGCGCCAGCAGCCAAGATCTTGGGACTAGGGCTAACAATGAGCAGTTCTTC.

The chain joins TRBV5-1 to TRBJ2-1, with TRBD1 as a possible D gene (6 bases). V lost 3 bases and J lost 2, with 12 bases in between. The length of the CDR3 is 15 residues. The germline V gene has CDR1 SGHRS and CDR2 YFSETQ. CDR3 protein: CASSWAAGAYNEQFF. The CDR3 coding sequence is TGCGCCAGCAGCTGGGCGGCAGGGGCCTACAATGAGCAGTTCTTC. Filled out from reference TRBV5-1 and TRBJ2-1, the complete variable domain reads KAGVTQTPRYLIKTRGQQVTLSCSPISGHRSVSWYQQTPGQGLQFLFEYFSETQRNKGNFPGRFSGRQFSNSRSEMNVSTLELGDSALYLCASSWAAGAYNEQFFGPGTRLTVL.

This clonotype was counted many times. The CDR3 DNA sequence: TGCGCCAGCAGCCAAGATCTTCCCCTAGGGGGGTCAGGGGTTCCCCACGAGCAGTACTTC. Its translation: CASSQDLPLGGSGVPHEQYF. The V and J genes are TRBV4-1 and TRBJ2-7, with D possibly called TRBD1 or TRBD2 (6 bases each). V lost 0 bases to trimming and J lost 5 bases, with 29 bases between them. This CDR3 is built from 20 residues. Germline loops: CDR1 MGHRA, CDR2 YSYEKL.

CDR3 coding DNA: TGCAGTGCTAGAGATCTCGCAGGTTGGAGCACAGATACGCAGTATTTT. Protein product: CSARDLAGWSTDTQYF. The chain joins TRBV20-1 to TRBJ2-3; unclear D gene. The germline V and J ends were trimmed by 0 bases and 0 bases, with 13 bases remaining between them. This CDR3 is 16 amino acids long. Germline V CDR1 and CDR2: DFQATT, SNEGSKA (reference sequence).

This clonotype was observed many times. V gene TRBV28 combines with J gene TRBJ1-3; possibly TRBD1 for D (5 bases). The CDR3 contains 15 residues. The V gene lost 4 bases and the J gene lost 4 bases, with 14 bases spanning the gap. Looked up from germline, CDR1 is MDHEN and CDR2 is SYDVKM. The CDR3 coding sequence is TGTGCCAGCAGTTCCTCTGGGGCGGGCGGAAACACCATATATTTT. This encodes CASSSSGAGGNTIYF. The variable domain in full, completed from reference TRBV28 and TRBJ1-3, reads DVKVTQSSRYLVKRTGEKVFLECVQDMDHENMFWYRQDPGLGLRLIYFSYDVKMKEKGDIPEGYSVSREKKERFSLILESASTNQTSMYLCASSSSGAGGNTIYFGEGSWLTVV.

Comment on this clonotype: This clone may be a read error of a much larger clone one base away. The chain is built from TRBV7-8 and TRBJ1-4, with D possibly being TRBD1 (5 bases). This CDR3 contains 19 residues. Germline values: CDR1 SGHVS, CDR2 FQNEAQ. The CDR3: CVSSLASGREGPAGEKLFF. The CDR3 nucleotides read TGTGTCAGCAGCTTAGCGTCAGGCAGGGAGGGCCCGGCGGGTGAAAAACTGTTTTTT.

The chain joins TRBV4-3 to TRBJ2-5; 7 nucleotides agree with TRBD2. J gave up 1 base and V 0 bases, and 2 bases lay outside the gene matches. This CDR3 region has 15 residues. In germline, CDR1 is LGHNA, CDR2 YSLEER. In DNA, the CDR3 is TGCGCCAGCAGCCAAGATCGCGGGGGCCAAGAGACCCAGTACTTC. It translates to CASSQDRGGQETQYF.

This clonotype was counted at least ten times. The chain carries TRBV6-1 and TRBJ1-5; TRBD1 is a possible D gene (6 bases). This CDR3 spans 15 amino acids. Germline CDR1 and CDR2: MNHNS and SASEGT. Deletions cut 1 base from V and 4 bases from J, with 11 bases between. Written as DNA, the CDR3 is TGTGCCAGCAGTGAAGTTGGGGGGGCGAATCAGCCCCAGCATTTT. Protein: CASSEVGGANQPQHF.

This clonotype was counted ten times or more. The chain is built from TRBV28 and TRBJ1-1; TRBD1 matches 10 bases. This CDR3 spans 22 amino acids. V lost 2 bases to trimming and J lost 0 bases; unmatched junction nucleotides: 21. CDR1 is MDHEN and CDR2 is SYDVKM in the germline V gene. CDR3 in amino acids: CASSLLSTGGRIRERMNTEAFF. The CDR3 DNA follows: TGTGCCAGCAGTTTACTTTCGACAGGGGGCAGGATCAGGGAGCGGATGAACACTGAAGCTTTCTTT.

CDR3 region: CSARPGQQETQYF. Here the CDR3 DNA reads TGCAGTGCTAGGCCGGGACAGCAAGAGACCCAGTACTTC. The chain combines TRBV20-1 with TRBJ2-5, with TRBD1 matching 7 bases. Losses at the gene ends were 3 bases for V and 2 bases for J; bases not matched to a gene: 3. The CDR3 sequence is 13 residues long. Germline V gives CDR1 DFQATT, CDR2 SNEGSKA (reference sequence).